This passage covers 8 T cell receptor beta chains from one sample sequenced in a study of radiotherapy plus CTLA-4 blockade in lung cancer. This table comes from immunoSEQ multiplex PCR, and its TCRdb copy is limited to in-frame clones, with some not included. The sample lists about 59,000 clones, roughly 76% occurring once. Sequencing used peripheral blood, obtained from a patient treated with radiotherapy plus ipilimumab. These receptor sequences come from a human donor with non-small cell lung cancer who had a complete response to radiotherapy plus ipilimumab.

The chain employs TRBV9 and TRBJ2-1, with D perhaps TRBD1 (6 bases). V lost 2 bases and J 4 bases, leaving 19 bases between the germline ends. Germline V lookup: CDR1 SGDLS, CDR2 YYNGEE. This CDR3 is built from 17 residues. The CDR3 sequence: CASSVGALGESYNEQFF. In DNA form, the CDR3 reads TGTGCCAGCAGCGTGGGGGCGTTGGGGGAGAGTTACAATGAGCAGTTCTTC.

V usage is TRBV6-5 and J usage is TRBJ2-7; 8 nucleotides agree with TRBD1. This CDR3 contains 15 residues. In germline, CDR1 is MNHEY, CDR2 SVGAGI. Trimming cost V 1 base and J 3 bases; bases outside gene matches: 5. CDR3 loop: CASSYWATGDYEQYF. Here the CDR3 DNA reads TGTGCCAGCAGTTACTGGGCGACAGGGGACTACGAGCAGTACTTC.

This rearrangement joins TRBV7-2 to TRBJ1-5, with 9 bases that match TRBD1. V lost 1 base and J lost 6; bases outside the gene matches: 7. The CDR3 runs 16 residues. From germline, CDR1 is SGHTA and CDR2 FQGNSA. Here the CDR3 DNA reads TGTGCCAGCAGCTTAGGACAGGGGGAGGTCCGTCAGCCCCAGCATTTT. Its translation is CASSLGQGEVRQPQHF.

The V call is TRBV5-1, the J call TRBJ2-2; 10 nucleotides agree with TRBD1. Per the germline V gene, CDR1 is SGHRS and CDR2 is YFSETQ. The CDR3 spans 15 residues. J was trimmed by 5 bases and V by 7 bases; bases with no gene match: 8. The CDR3 region has the DNA TGCGCCAGCGGCACCGGGACAGGGGTTACCGGGGAGCTGTTTTTT. Its protein is CASGTGTGVTGELFF.

The rearrangement links TRBV30 to TRBJ2-1; possible D gene TRBD1, 6 bases. V was pared by 0 bases and J by 7 bases, with 16 bases between. Germline V lookup: CDR1 GTSNPN, CDR2 SVGIG (reference sequence). This CDR3 spans 15 amino acids. CDR3 loop: CAWSVRDTAINEQFF. Here the CDR3 DNA reads TGTGCCTGGAGTGTGAGGGACACGGCTATTAATGAGCAGTTCTTC. The full variable domain, completed using reference TRBV30 and TRBJ2-1, is SQTIHQWPATLVQPVGSPLSLECTVEGTSNPNLYWYRQAAGRGLQLLFYSVGIGQISSEVPQNLSASRPQDRQFILSSKKLLLSDSGFYLCAWSVRDTAINEQFFGPGTRLTVL.

This clone has more than one count but fewer than ten. The chain has TRBV15 and TRBJ2-7, with 7 nucleotides matching TRBD1. V gave up 1 base and J gave up 4 bases; unmatched junction bases: 7. CDR3 length: 15 amino acids. Looked up from germline, CDR1 is LNHNV and CDR2 is YYDKDF (reference sequence). DNA for the CDR3: TGTGCCACCAGCAGAGGCCCCGGACAGGCTTACGAGCAGTACTTC. This sequence encodes CATSRGPGQAYEQYF.

The genes are TRBV27 and TRBJ1-1; 11 positions agree with TRBD1. The trim removed 5 bases at V and 4 bases at J, leaving 9 bases unmatched. CDR1 is MNHEY and CDR2 is SMNVEV in the germline V gene (reference sequence). The CDR3 runs 16 residues. CDR3 sequence: CASSRTGGAMGTEAFF. CDR3 nucleotides: TGTGCCAGCAGTAGGACAGGGGGCGCGATGGGCACTGAAGCTTTCTTT.

The chain links TRBV29-1 to TRBJ1-2; D gene ambiguous. CDR1 is SQVTM, CDR2 ANQGSEA, per germline. CDR3 length: 14 residues. Trimming took off 6 bases at V and 4 bases at J, with 18 bases between the two ends. The DNA of the CDR3 is TGCAGCGTGAAATCGGGATTGCCCCCCTATGGCTACACCTTC. As protein: CSVKSGLPPYGYTF.